The source of this T cell receptor (beta chain) is a study of cytomegalovirus exposure and HLA in healthy donors. Study context: Most donors, roughly 84% of roughly 400 genotyped, fell in the Caucasian-associated ancestry cluster.

This PCR relied on a set of 60 Vbeta primers and 13 Jbeta primers. Assay: immunoSEQ multiplex PCR; the TCRdb copy retains only in-frame clones and omits some. The sample holds about 81,000 clones, more than 80% seen once. Germline loops: CDR1 SNHLY, CDR2 FYNNEI. V gave up 6 bases and J gave up 5 bases; unmatched junction bases: 9. The CDR3 has 15 residues. Worth noting for this clone: Its antigen is currently unknown.

The study, taken as a whole, reports: Researchers reported in a later analysis that a missense DCLRE1C variant was tied to TCR beta V- and J-gene trimming. It was reported that the classifier diagnosed cytomegalovirus status with high specificity and sensitivity in both the original and validation cohorts. TCR beta sequences numbering about 17,000 were associated with HLA alleles at 0.05 false discovery rate in a later analysis.

The sample taken for sequencing was PBMCs. The gene calls are TRBV2 and TRBJ2-2; 7 nucleotides align to TRBD2. The clonotype originates from a man aged 18-30 years in good health and CMV-seronegative. The DNA of the CDR3 is TGTGCCAGCAGCGGCGCGGGAGTTCATACCGGGGAGCTGTTTTTT. Encoded protein: CASSGAGVHTGELFF.